This TCR beta chain was recovered during a study of blood T cell repertoires in COVID-19. CDR1 is SGHRS and CDR2 is YFSETQ in the germline V gene. The germline V and J ends were trimmed by 0 bases and 1 base, with 7 bases remaining between them. The CDR3 has 14 residues. Sequenced by immunoSEQ multiplex PCR; TCRdb stores in-frame clones only, minus some. The sample carries about 400,000 clones, just over 85% recorded once. Only a few counts were recorded for this clone. The sample holds other DNA sequences that translate to the same CDR3. Sequenced: peripheral blood. The V and J genes are TRBV5-1 and TRBJ1-1; D gene unclear. The clonotype comes from a woman aged 25 to 45 with active or convalescent COVID-19. The CDR3 region is CASSLAGGNTEAFF. DNA for the CDR3: TGCGCCAGCAGCTTGGCCGGCGGGAACACTGAAGCTTTCTTT.